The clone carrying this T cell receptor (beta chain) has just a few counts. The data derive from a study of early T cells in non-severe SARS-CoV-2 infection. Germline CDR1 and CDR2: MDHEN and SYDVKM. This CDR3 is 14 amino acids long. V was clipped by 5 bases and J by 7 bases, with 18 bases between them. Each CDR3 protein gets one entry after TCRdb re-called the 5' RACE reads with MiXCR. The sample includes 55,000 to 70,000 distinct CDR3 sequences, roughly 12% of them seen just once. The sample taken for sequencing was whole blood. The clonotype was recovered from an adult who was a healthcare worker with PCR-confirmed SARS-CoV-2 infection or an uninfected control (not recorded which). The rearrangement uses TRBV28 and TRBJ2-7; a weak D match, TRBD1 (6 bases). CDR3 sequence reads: CASSLSYRVWEQYF. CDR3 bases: TGTGCCAGCAGTCTCAGCTACAGGGTGTGGGAGCAGTACTTC.